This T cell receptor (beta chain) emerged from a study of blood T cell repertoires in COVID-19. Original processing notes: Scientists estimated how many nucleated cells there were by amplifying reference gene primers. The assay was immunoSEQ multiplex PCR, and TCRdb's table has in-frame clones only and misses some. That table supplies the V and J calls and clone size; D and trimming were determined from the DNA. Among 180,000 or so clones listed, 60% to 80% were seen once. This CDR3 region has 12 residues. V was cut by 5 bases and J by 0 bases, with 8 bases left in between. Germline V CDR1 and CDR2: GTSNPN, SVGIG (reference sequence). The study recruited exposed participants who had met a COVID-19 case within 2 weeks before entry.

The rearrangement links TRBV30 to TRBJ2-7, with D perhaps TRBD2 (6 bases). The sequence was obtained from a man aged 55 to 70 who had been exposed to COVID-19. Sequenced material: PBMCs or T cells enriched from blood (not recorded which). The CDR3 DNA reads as TGTGCCTGGGGCGGGAACTCCTACGAGCAGTACTTC. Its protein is CAWGGNSYEQYF. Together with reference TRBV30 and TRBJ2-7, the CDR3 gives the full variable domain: SQTIHQWPATLVQPVGSPLSLECTVEGTSNPNLYWYRQAAGRGLQLLFYSVGIGQISSEVPQNLSASRPQDRQFILSSKKLLLSDSGFYLCAWGGNSYEQYFGPGTRLTVT.